This is a list of T cell receptor beta chains from one sample in a study of technical replicates of blood from several donors. Sequencing was performed with immunoSEQ multiplex PCR; in TCRdb, only in-frame clones are kept and a portion is missing. The sample lists more than 65,000 clones; around 94% were seen once. Material: T cells isolated from PBMCs. The receptors stem from a human donor in good health. Each CDR3 is given with its conserved first and last residue. Clone sizes are given selectively: once, few, many, or a class where the clone is expanded.

j_call clone_size v_call cdr3_aa
TRBJ2-5 NA TRBV10-1 CASSLAGAETQYF
TRBJ1-2 NA TRBV7-8 CASSLTQGFYGYTF
TRBJ2-1 once TRBV5-6 CASTLPGHPGGTDYNEQFF
TRBJ1-2 NA TRBV28 CASSSPGQGSTGYTF
TRBJ2-2 NA TRBV5-1 CASSLDPGQTFTTGELFF
TRBJ1-2 NA TRBV7-7 CASSLARRRAYYGYTF
TRBJ2-1 NA TRBV5-1 CASSPLEGDSYNEQFF
TRBJ1-2 NA TRBV19 CASSTQGIYGYTF
TRBJ1-3 NA TRBV2 CASRNQESGNTIYF
TRBJ2-5 NA TRBV25-1 CASSEYSSSPLAQYF
TRBJ1-2 NA TRBV2 CAGKQGTNYGYTF
TRBJ1-2 once TRBV6-6 CASSAGDYGYTF
TRBJ2-5 NA TRBV4-2 CASSQSYVGLLETQYF
TRBJ1-1 NA TRBV19 CASSIKSGSAEAFF
TRBJ2-3 NA TRBV6-5 CASRKMRDFTDTQYF
TRBJ2-3 NA TRBV19 CASTVQGAGTDTQYF
TRBJ1-2 NA TRBV14 CASSPYGMGAQSAIYGYTF
TRBJ1-1 NA TRBV5-1 CASSLSSENTEAFF
TRBJ2-7 NA TRBV11-2 CASRRLAGRTSYEQYF
TRBJ2-1 NA TRBV2 CASRKGTSGRFYNEQFF
TRBJ1-1 NA TRBV5-1 CASSSGRINTEAFF
TRBJ2-7 NA TRBV5-4 CASSSQAGARSYEQYF
TRBJ2-3 NA TRBV6-1 CASRGGSDTQYF
TRBJ2-1 NA TRBV7-2 CASSLSGSGLVNEQFF